This TCR beta chain was found in a study of blood T cell repertoires in COVID-19. Using immunoSEQ multiplex PCR, the repertoire was profiled, and TCRdb retains in-frame clones only, with some absent. The sample has 120,000 to 150,000 clones, around 77% seen once. CDR3 length: 14 amino acids. J was trimmed by 4 bases and V by 8 bases; bases with no gene match: 4. CDR1 is MNHNY and CDR2 is SVGAGI in the germline V gene (reference sequence). The sequence derives from a man in his forties or fifties with active or convalescent COVID-19. The sample consisted of peripheral blood. The J gene is TRBJ2-2, the V gene TRBV6-6; TRBD1 matches at 10 bases. The CDR3 bases are TGTGCCAGCCTAGGGACAGGGGCCACCGGGGAGCTGTTTTTT. It is translated as CASLGTGATGELFF.